Listed here is a single TCR beta chain. In the source study's methods: Reference gene primers were amplified, and this amplification served to estimate nucleated cell counts. Clones were sequenced by immunoSEQ multiplex PCR, and TCRdb holds only the in-frame ones, with some missing. The V and J calls and clone size come from that table; D and trimming were worked out from the DNA. The sample contains over 45,000 clones, 60% to 80% of which appear only once. This CDR3 region has 15 residues. From germline, CDR1 is MNHEY and CDR2 SMNVEV (reference sequence). V was clipped by 5 bases and J by 9 bases; unmatched bases: 9. The sample comes from a study of blood T cell repertoires in COVID-19.

Sequenced sample: peripheral blood. This TCR was recovered from a human donor with active or convalescent COVID-19. The donor label of this sample is uncertain. The chain uses TRBV27 and TRBJ1-6, with 8 bases fitting TRBD1. CDR3 sequence reads: CASSLWTGRVSPLHF. In DNA form, the CDR3 reads TGTGCCAGCAGTCTCTGGACAGGGCGGGTTTCACCCCTCCACTTT.